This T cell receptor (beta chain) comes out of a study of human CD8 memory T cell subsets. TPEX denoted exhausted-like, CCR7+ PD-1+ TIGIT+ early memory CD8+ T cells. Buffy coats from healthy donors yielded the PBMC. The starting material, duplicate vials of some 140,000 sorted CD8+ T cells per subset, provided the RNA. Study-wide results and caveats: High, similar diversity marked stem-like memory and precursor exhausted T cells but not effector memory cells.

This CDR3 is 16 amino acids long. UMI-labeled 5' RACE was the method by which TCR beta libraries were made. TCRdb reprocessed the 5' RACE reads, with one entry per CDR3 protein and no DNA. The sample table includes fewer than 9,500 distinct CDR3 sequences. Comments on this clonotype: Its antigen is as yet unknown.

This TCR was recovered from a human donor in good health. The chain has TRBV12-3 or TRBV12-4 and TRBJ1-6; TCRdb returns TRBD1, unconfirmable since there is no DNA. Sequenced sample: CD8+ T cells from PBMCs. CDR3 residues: CASSPPGHPGNSPLHF.